The T cell receptor beta chain under discussion was sequenced for a study of T-cell memory formation after mild COVID-19. Study context: The TCR clusters were mostly specific to one donor.

MiXCR, applied by TCRdb to the 5' RACE reads, yields one record per CDR3 protein. The sample holds a few hundred thousand distinct CDR3 sequences; over 8.5% are singletons and the top ten take roughly 21%. Study observations and caveats: Most CD4+ clones that shrank were in CM and EM, while CD8+ ones turned up in EMRA. Clones shrinking between day 15 and 85 showed a balanced CD4/CD8 split, and those that grew later tilted toward CD4+.

This CDR3 spans 13 amino acids. Germline CDR1 is SGHAT and CDR2 is FQNNGV. The ends lost 5 bases at V and 9 bases at J; junction bases unmatched: 6. Many counts were recorded for this clonotype. What it recognizes is unknown. Sequenced sample: PBMCs or a T cell subset sorted from them (not recorded which). The TCR originated in a man aged 18-30 years who had mild COVID-19 (a few samples of this study predate the infection). Cell type and time point are not known. The chain uses TRBV11-2 and TRBJ2-7, with 11 bases matching TRBD2. CDR3 amino acids: CASSRLLAGVQYV. The CDR3 coding sequence is TGTGCCAGCAGCCGACTACTAGCGGGGGTGCAGTACGTC.